One and the same sample provided the 23 T cell receptor beta chains below, sequenced in a study of OX40 agonist ivuxolimab in advanced cancers. Some clones are missing from TCRdb's copy, which holds only in-frame ones; the method was immunoSEQ multiplex PCR. The table has over 90,000 clones, roughly 94% seen once. The source material was CD4+ or CD8+ T cells sorted from blood, sampled in a trial of the OX40 agonist ivuxolimab. These receptors were taken from an adult with an advanced solid tumor such as melanoma, head and neck, liver or kidney cancer.

In DNA, the CDR3 is TGCAGCGGGGTCAGACAGGGCGGTGACTACGACGAGCAGTACTTC. Residues: CSGVRQGGDYDEQYF. V and J are TRBV29-1 and TRBJ2-7; 7 nucleotides agree with TRBD1. Trimming took 7 bases from V and 5 from J; bases not matched to a gene: 17. Germline CDR1 reads SQVTM; CDR2 reads ANQGSEA. This CDR3 is built from 15 residues.

This clone was seen once. V and J are TRBV9 and TRBJ1-2, with 7 positions matching TRBD1. Trimming removed 4 bases from V and 4 bases from J; junction bases left unmatched: 10. This CDR3 has 15 amino acids. The germline V gene has CDR1 SGDLS and CDR2 YYNGEE. CDR3 in amino acids: CASSTRTGQTYGYTF. The CDR3 nucleotides read TGTGCCAGCAGCACGCGGACAGGCCAAACCTATGGCTACACCTTC.

The genes are TRBV18 and TRBJ1-1; D is possibly TRBD1 (5 bases). The CDR3 consists of 15 residues. Trimming removed 5 bases from V and 1 base from J, with 14 bases in between. CDR1 is KGHSH and CDR2 is LQKENI in the germline V gene. Written as DNA, the CDR3 is TGTGCCAGCTCATCAAGTAGGGGTGGGAACACTGAAGCTTTCTTT. This gives the protein CASSSSRGGNTEAFF.

The rearrangement links TRBV5-1 to TRBJ2-6; D gene ambiguous. The CDR3 is made up of 16 amino acids. Per germline, CDR1 SGHRS and CDR2 YFSETQ. V was shortened by 0 bases and J by 4 bases, with 11 bases between the two germline ends. CDR3: CASSLVTAWGANVLTF. The CDR3 DNA reads TGCGCCAGCAGCTTGGTAACGGCCTGGGGGGCCAACGTCCTGACTTTC.

The rearrangement joins TRBV5-8 to TRBJ2-7, with 10 bases matching TRBD1. Germline V gives CDR1 SGHTS, CDR2 YDEGEE. This CDR3 region has 18 residues. J was trimmed by 7 bases and V by 0 bases; bases with no gene match: 16. The CDR3 reads CASSLELFLGTGVREQYF. CDR3 nucleotides: TGTGCCAGCAGCTTGGAACTTTTCCTCGGGACAGGGGTGAGGGAGCAGTACTTC.

The rearrangement uses TRBV6-5 and TRBJ2-7; the D gene is possibly TRBD2 (5 bases). From germline, CDR1 is MNHEY and CDR2 SVGAGI. V was pared by 4 bases and J by 4 bases, with 8 bases between. There are 12 residues in the CDR3. CDR3 in DNA: TGTGCCAGCAGTTTGCGAGGGTACGAGCAGTACTTC. This codes for CASSLRGYEQYF.

CDR3 loop: CASSDPGQAFYGYTF. CDR3 DNA: TGTGCCAGCAGTGACCCGGGACAGGCTTTCTATGGCTACACCTTC. The chain has TRBV6-1 and TRBJ1-2; TRBD1 matches 8 bases. CDR1 is MNHNS, CDR2 SASEGT, per germline. This CDR3 is built from 15 residues. The J segment lost 4 bases and the V segment lost 3 bases, leaving 7 bases of the junction unmatched.

The chain employs TRBV10-2 and TRBJ2-2; D tentatively reads TRBD1 or TRBD2 (5 bases each). Per the germline V gene, CDR1 is WSHSY and CDR2 is SAAADI. CDR3 length: 14 residues. V was clipped by 7 bases and J by 2 bases, with 11 bases between them. DNA of the CDR3: TGCGCCAGCACCATGGGGGAAAACACCGGGGAGCTGTTTTTT. Translated, it gives CASTMGENTGELFF.

The V call is TRBV19, the J call TRBJ1-4, with D perhaps TRBD1 (5 bases). V shed 3 bases and J shed 8 bases, with 13 bases lying between them. CDR1 LNHDA and CDR2 SQIVND come from the germline V gene (reference sequence). The CDR3 length is 14 residues. The CDR3 is CASSIGRAREKLFF. CDR3 DNA sequence: TGTGCCAGTAGTATCGGCAGGGCAAGGGAAAAACTGTTTTTT.

The sample holds a few counts of this clone. The chain links TRBV19 to TRBJ1-2; no clear D. The CDR3 has 12 amino acids. Per germline, CDR1 LNHDA and CDR2 SQIVND (reference sequence). Trimming shortened V by 5 bases and J by 3 bases, and 7 bases separated the two germline ends. The CDR3 DNA is TGTGCCAGTAGTCCAGGCCACTATGGCTACACCTTC. It encodes CASSPGHYGYTF.

V usage is TRBV5-1 and J usage is TRBJ1-2; D is undetermined. Germline V gives CDR1 SGHRS, CDR2 YFSETQ. The CDR3 length is 15 residues. V was pared by 0 bases and J by 8 bases, with 17 bases between. The CDR3 region has the DNA TGCGCCAGCAGCTTGGGCGGGCCCCGTCAAGGGGGCTACACCTTC. Amino acids: CASSLGGPRQGGYTF.

This clone was counted only a few times. The rearrangement uses TRBV4-1 and TRBJ1-5, with unresolved D. CDR3 length: 14 amino acids. V lost 4 bases and J lost 4, with 11 bases in between. The germline V gene has CDR1 MGHRA and CDR2 YSYEKL. The CDR3 nucleotides are TGCGCCAGCAGCCGATCAACGGTAAATCAGCCCCAGCATTTT. Translated: CASSRSTVNQPQHF.

This sequence joins TRBV4-1 and TRBJ1-3; 7 bases align to TRBD1. The CDR3 has 14 residues. The germline gives CDR1 MGHRA, CDR2 YSYEKL. V gave up 8 bases and J gave up 3 bases; unmatched junction bases: 7. CDR3 protein: CASANRGDGNTIYF. CDR3 coding DNA: TGCGCCAGCGCCAACAGGGGTGATGGAAACACCATATATTTT.

The rearrangement joins TRBV27 to TRBJ2-1; the D gene is possibly TRBD2 (6 bases). Germline values: CDR1 MNHEY, CDR2 SMNVEV (reference sequence). Trimming cost V 8 bases and J 6 bases, with 29 bases left between them. The CDR3 covers 18 residues. The CDR3 DNA is TGTGCCAGCCGCGACGGGCGGCCTCGCGGGGCAAAAGGCAATGAGCAGTTCTTC. Translated: CASRDGRPRGAKGNEQFF.

J is TRBJ2-7 and V is TRBV5-6, with 12 bases that match TRBD2. Germline V gene data show CDR1 as SGHDT and CDR2 as YYEEEE. The CDR3 length is 16 residues. Losses at the gene ends were 0 bases for V and 4 bases for J; bases not matched to a gene: 5. The CDR3 nucleotides are TGTGCCAGCAGCTTGGCCCGGACTAGCGGGACATACGAGCAGTACTTC. It specifies CASSLARTSGTYEQYF.

V is TRBV14 and J is TRBJ1-1; tentative D call: TRBD1 (5 bases). V was clipped by 4 bases and J by 7 bases, with 13 bases between them. CDR3 length: 13 amino acids. The germline V gene has CDR1 SGHDN and CDR2 FVKESK. CDR3 loop: CASSPQGWGEAFF. The CDR3 DNA reads TGTGCCAGCAGCCCCCAGGGATGGGGTGAAGCTTTCTTT.

The chain has TRBV5-1 and TRBJ1-1, with D perhaps TRBD1 (6 bases). Trimming removed 1 base from V and 0 bases from J, with 10 bases in between. CDR3 length: 15 residues. Germline CDR1 SGHRS, CDR2 YFSETQ. The CDR3 nucleotides read TGCGCCAGCAGCTTGCAGGGGACCTTGAACACTGAAGCTTTCTTT. This codes for CASSLQGTLNTEAFF.

The V and J genes are TRBV6-1 and TRBJ1-1; D call uncertain. The V gene's germline CDR1 is MNHNS and CDR2 SASEGT. Trimming took 6 bases from V and 11 from J, leaving 19 bases between them. CDR3 length: 13 residues. CDR3 residues: CASSLTSYDGAFF. CDR3 coding DNA: TGTGCCAGCAGCCTAACTTCGTATGATGGGGCTTTCTTT.

This chain links TRBV5-4 with TRBJ2-7; TRBD2 matches 8 bases. The germline V gene encodes CDR1 SGHNT and CDR2 YYREEE (reference sequence). Losses at the gene ends were 2 bases for V and 6 bases for J; bases not matched to a gene: 7. CDR3 length equals 14 residues. CDR3 nucleotides: TGTGCCAGCAGCTTTGGACTAGCACCTCTCGAGCAGTACTTC. It codes for CASSFGLAPLEQYF.

The genes are TRBV5-7 and TRBJ2-2; D is unresolved. TRBV5-7 is labeled an ORF, and its function is uncertain. The CDR3 runs to 18 residues. V was trimmed by 1 base and J by 2 bases, leaving 18 bases between them. The CDR3 region has the DNA TGTGCCAGCAGCTTGCCCCGGCAGGTCGGAATTAACACCGGGGAGCTGTTTTTT. Residues: CASSLPRQVGINTGELFF.

This clone was found once. The chain combines TRBV12-5 with TRBJ2-7; TRBD1 aligns across 9 bases. The germline gives CDR1 LGHNT, CDR2 FRNRAP. This CDR3 is 15 amino acids long. The trim removed 5 bases at V and 1 base at J, leaving 6 bases unmatched. The DNA of the CDR3 is TGTGCTAGTGGTACCGGACAGGGGTTTTCCTACGAGCAGTACTTC. It codes for CASGTGQGFSYEQYF. Supplemented by reference TRBV12-5 and TRBJ2-7, the full variable domain reads DARVTQTPRHKVTEMGQEVTMRCQPILGHNTVFWYRQTMMQGLELLAYFRNRAPLDDSGMPKDRFSAEMPDATLATLKIQPSEPRDSAVYFCASGTGQGFSYEQYFGPGTRLTVT.

CDR3 DNA sequence: TGCGCCAGCAGCTTGACGGGACTAACAGATACGCAGTATTTT. It codes for CASSLTGLTDTQYF. The chain carries TRBV5-1 and TRBJ2-3, with TRBD2 matching 7 bases. V gave up 1 base and J gave up 3 bases; unmatched junction bases: 2. Germline CDR1 and CDR2: SGHRS and YFSETQ. The CDR3 is 14 amino acids.

The V and J genes are TRBV9 and TRBJ2-1, with D perhaps matching TRBD2 (7 bases). Germline V CDR1 and CDR2: SGDLS, YYNGEE. CDR3 size: 15 residues. V lost 2 bases and J 7 bases, leaving 16 bases between the germline ends. The CDR3 here is CASSVSAGARNEQFF. The CDR3, as DNA: TGTGCCAGCAGCGTCTCCGCGGGGGCTCGAAATGAGCAGTTCTTC.